A single sample gave rise to the 3 T cell receptor beta chains below, sequenced in a study of blood T cell repertoires in COVID-19. TCRdb keeps only in-frame clones here, not all; method: immunoSEQ multiplex PCR. The data hold approximately 28,000 clones, with approximately 66% observed a single time. Material for sequencing was peripheral blood. These receptors originate from a man between 60 and 70 years old with active or convalescent COVID-19.

The V gene is TRBV28, the J gene TRBJ2-7; D gene uncertain. There are 15 residues in the CDR3. Germline assignment: CDR1 MDHEN and CDR2 SYDVKM. The V gene lost 3 bases and the J gene lost 2 bases, with 14 bases spanning the gap. In nucleotides, the CDR3 is TGTGCCAGCAGTTTTGTCGCCGGAGCTACCTACGAGCAGTACTTC. Translated: CASSFVAGATYEQYF.

The chain recombines TRBV19 with TRBJ2-6; 9 bases line up with TRBD1. Germline CDR1 LNHDA, CDR2 SQIVND (reference sequence). This CDR3 contains 18 residues. Trimming at V came to 5 bases and at J to 0 bases, leaving 8 bases not matched to a gene. The CDR3 is CASSLRDRAVSGANVLTF. The DNA for the CDR3 is TGTGCCAGTAGTCTCCGGGACAGGGCTGTCTCTGGGGCCAACGTCCTGACTTTC.

The CDR3 is CASSVWTSGNADTQYF. The CDR3 nucleotides read TGTGCCAGCAGCGTATGGACTAGCGGTAACGCAGATACGCAGTATTTT. V and J are TRBV9 and TRBJ2-3; 10 bases are shared with TRBD2. CDR3 size: 16 residues. V dropped 1 base and J dropped 4; count of bases not matched to a gene: 6. CDR1 is SGDLS, CDR2 YYNGEE, per germline.